Below, 23 T cell receptor beta chains from the same sample are listed, as sequenced in a study of follicular helper T cells after annual influenza vaccination (dated by TCRdb to about 2017). Explained via the paper, the time point label denotes: 2013-2014 season, 7 days after vaccination. The method was the immunoSEQ multiplex PCR assay. Here the immuneACCESS table is served through TCRdb, limited to in-frame sequences with V and J called. Missing clones are a known gap in these copies; in checked studies unresolved V genes cover under half, and the rest lacks a known reason. The sample table records around 9,300 clones; over 80% of these occur just once. 3% of the sample lies in the top ten. This specimen consisted of CXCR5+ CD38- circulating T follicular helper cells from blood, obtained 7 days after influenza vaccination. The label giving this sample's cell subset or site can be read as: circulating Tfh, non-naive CD4+CXCR5+PD-1+ (ICOS+CD38+ or ICOS-CD38-). These receptors originate from an adult who received the influenza vaccine.

The chain employs TRBV5-5 and TRBJ1-4; D is undetermined. Trimming pared 1 base from V and 7 bases from J, leaving 2 bases between. Per germline, CDR1 SGHKS and CDR2 YYEKEE (reference sequence). CDR3 length equals 11 residues. The CDR3 loop reads CASSLTEKLFF. In nucleotides, the CDR3 is TGTGCCAGCAGCTTGACTGAAAAACTGTTTTTT.

This chain connects TRBV7-9 to TRBJ1-1; TRBD1 agrees at 8 bases. There are 15 residues in the CDR3. Germline CDR1 reads SEHNR; CDR2 reads FQNEAQ (reference sequence). The V gene end was trimmed by 5 bases and the J gene end by 4 bases; junction bases not matched to a gene: 9. The CDR3 DNA reads TGTGCCAGCAGCCCAGACAGGGGCGGGGGCACTGAAGCTTTCTTT. Translation gives CASSPDRGGGTEAFF. Variable domain in full (rest from reference TRBV7-9 and TRBJ1-1): DTGVSQNPRHKITKRGQNVTFRCDPISEHNRLYWYRQTLGQGPEFLTYFQNEAQLEKSRLLSDRFSAERPKGSFSTLEIQRTEQGDSAMYLCASSPDRGGGTEAFFGQGTRLTVV.

The chain carries TRBV28 and TRBJ2-2; D is possibly TRBD1 or TRBD2 (5 bases each). V was clipped by 11 bases and J by 3 bases, with 13 bases between them. The CDR3 is 13 residues long. Per the germline V gene, CDR1 is MDHEN and CDR2 is SYDVKM. The CDR3 DNA follows: TGTGCCGAGGGGCAGGGATACACCGGGGAGCTGTTTTTT. Protein sequence: CAEGQGYTGELFF.

This chain connects TRBV4-2 to TRBJ1-5; perhaps TRBD1 as D (6 bases). The germline V gene has CDR1 LGHNA and CDR2 YNFKEQ. V was trimmed by 0 bases and J by 7 bases, leaving 10 bases between them. CDR3 size: 14 residues. In nucleotides, the CDR3 is TGTGCCAGCAGCCAAGAGGGGGCTGGGCAGCCCCAGCATTTT. Translation gives CASSQEGAGQPQHF.

The chain recombines TRBV5-6 with TRBJ2-7; D perhaps matches TRBD2 (6 bases). The CDR3 contains 14 residues. The germline V gene has CDR1 SGHDT and CDR2 YYEEEE. The ends were cut back, 1 base at V and 6 bases at J, with 14 bases in the middle. In nucleotides, the CDR3 is TGTGCCAGCAGCTTGTTGGGAGGAAGGGGCGAGCAGTACTTC. This translates into CASSLLGGRGEQYF.

The J gene is TRBJ1-6, the V gene TRBV4-1; TRBD1 is a possible D gene (6 bases). This CDR3 comprises 16 residues. Germline CDR1 MGHRA, CDR2 YSYEKL. Trimming removed 5 bases at V and 6 bases at J, with 17 bases between. The CDR3 DNA sequence: TGCGCCAGCAGCTTCTCCTTAGGGGGGATTAATTCACCCCTCCACTTT. This translates into CASSFSLGGINSPLHF.

The chain combines TRBV4-3 with TRBJ2-2; D remains ambiguous. CDR1 and CDR2 (germline): LGHNA, YSLEER. Trimming removed 0 bases from V and 1 base from J, with 6 bases in between. This CDR3 region has 15 residues. The CDR3 sequence is CASSQDRRNTGELFF. CDR3 DNA sequence: TGCGCCAGCAGCCAAGACAGGAGGAACACCGGGGAGCTGTTTTTT.

The chain employs TRBV5-6 and TRBJ1-3; tentative D call: TRBD1 (5 bases). V was clipped by 0 bases and J by 0 bases, with 13 bases between them. The CDR3 spans 17 residues. Germline V gives CDR1 SGHDT, CDR2 YYEEEE. The CDR3 DNA sequence: TGTGCCAGCAGCTTGGTGGCAGGGTCTATCTCTGGAAACACCATATATTTT. It encodes CASSLVAGSISGNTIYF.

The chain uses TRBV29-1 and TRBJ1-1; the D is unclear. Trimming cost V 7 bases and J 4 bases, with 7 bases left between them. Germline values: CDR1 SQVTM, CDR2 ANQGSEA. This CDR3 region has 10 residues. CDR3 residues: CSAGVTEAFF. The CDR3 nucleotides are TGCAGCGCCGGGGTCACTGAAGCTTTCTTT.

The CDR3 region is CASSYSTGGGQKLFF. The CDR3 coding sequence is TGTGCCAGCAGTTACTCGACAGGGGGCGGGCAAAAACTGTTTTTT. The chain uses TRBV6-5 and TRBJ1-4; 10 positions agree with TRBD1. This CDR3 region has 15 residues. The germline V gene encodes CDR1 MNHEY and CDR2 SVGAGI. Unmatched junction bases numbered 4, after V lost 0 bases and J lost 9 bases.

This chain uses TRBV7-2 with TRBJ2-2; 13 bases align to TRBD2. This CDR3 spans 18 amino acids. V lost 5 bases, J lost 6 bases, and 12 bases stayed unmatched. Per germline, CDR1 SGHTA and CDR2 FQGNSA. DNA of the CDR3: TGTGCCAGCAGCGTACAAGGACTAGCGGGAGATGGTTCCGGGGAGCTGTTTTTT. Its translation: CASSVQGLAGDGSGELFF.

The V call is TRBV29-1, the J call TRBJ1-3; D is uncertain. Germline CDR1 and CDR2: SQVTM and ANQGSEA. V gave up 4 bases and J gave up 3 bases, with 10 bases separating them. This CDR3 has 13 residues. CDR3 sequence (DNA): TGCAGCGTTGGAAGTGCTGGTGGAAACACCATATATTTT. This sequence encodes CSVGSAGGNTIYF.

This clone showed up just once. The chain is built from TRBV18 and TRBJ1-6, with D unclear. The V gene's germline CDR1 is KGHSH and CDR2 LQKENI. The CDR3 sequence is 15 residues long. The V end lost 0 bases, the J end lost 5 bases, and 8 bases lay between the germline ends. The CDR3 nucleotides are TGTGCCAGCTCACCACCGGCGGGAAATAATTCACCCCTCCACTTT. Its translation: CASSPPAGNNSPLHF.

The chain joins TRBV19 to TRBJ1-5; D not resolved. Per germline, CDR1 LNHDA and CDR2 SQIVND (reference sequence). This CDR3 has 13 amino acids. Deletions cut 4 bases from V and 6 bases from J, with 10 bases between. Here the CDR3 DNA reads TGTGCCAGTAGTACCGACGCTCGTCAGCCCCAGCATTTT. Residues: CASSTDARQPQHF.

The CDR3 protein is CASSSHAGGARNTIYF. CDR3 in DNA: TGTGCCAGCAGTTCCCACGCAGGGGGCGCGAGAAACACCATATATTTT. The chain combines TRBV28 with TRBJ1-3, with TRBD1 matching over 8 bases. With 4 bases clipped from V and 5 bases from J, the junction kept 10 bases outside the gene matches. The CDR3 consists of 16 residues. From germline, CDR1 is MDHEN and CDR2 SYDVKM.

The gene calls are TRBV7-2 and TRBJ1-2; D gene unclear. Per the germline V gene, CDR1 is SGHTA and CDR2 is FQGNSA. This CDR3 region has 12 residues. Trimming removed 2 bases at V and 6 bases at J, with 7 bases between. CDR3 loop: CASSLQENGYTF. CDR3 bases: TGTGCCAGCAGCTTACAGGAAAATGGCTACACCTTC. Looking up the rest from reference TRBV7-2 and TRBJ1-2 gives the full variable domain: GAGVSQSPSNKVTEKGKDVELRCDPISGHTALYWYRQSLGQGLEFLIYFQGNSAPDKSGLPSDRFSAERTGGSVSTLTIQRTQQEDSAVYLCASSLQENGYTFGSGTRLTVV.

The chain joins TRBV5-4 to TRBJ2-7; TRBD2 might be the D (5 bases). Germline V CDR1 and CDR2: SGHNT, YYREEE (reference sequence). With 0 bases removed from V and 3 bases from J, the gap between germline ends came to 16 bases. This CDR3 region has 16 residues. The CDR3 here is CASSLGPELDYYEQYF. DNA for the CDR3: TGTGCCAGCAGCTTGGGTCCTGAACTAGACTACTACGAGCAGTACTTC. Using reference TRBV5-4 and TRBJ2-7 for the parts outside the CDR3, the full variable domain is ETGVTQSPTHLIKTRGQQVTLRCSSQSGHNTVSWYQQALGQGPQFIFQYYREEENGRGNFPPRFSGLQFPNYSSELNVNALELDDSALYLCASSLGPELDYYEQYFGPGTRLTVT.

This clone was seen a few times. The chain carries TRBV6-5 and TRBJ2-7; TRBD1 or TRBD2 may be the D gene (5 bases each). CDR3 length: 12 amino acids. Trimming shortened V by 5 bases and J by 2 bases, and 7 bases separated the two germline ends. Looked up from germline, CDR1 is MNHEY and CDR2 is SVGAGI. This CDR3 reads CASSGGAYEQYF. CDR3 coding DNA: TGTGCCAGCAGTGGGGGAGCCTACGAGCAGTACTTC.

The chain recombines TRBV7-6 with TRBJ2-3; 11 bases map to TRBD2. Losses at the gene ends were 5 bases for V and 3 bases for J; bases not matched to a gene: 7. CDR3 length: 16 residues. From germline, CDR1 is SGHVS and CDR2 FNYEAQ. In DNA form, the CDR3 reads TGTGCCAGCAGCCCCGGGACTAGCGGAGGAACAGATACGCAGTATTTT. It is translated as CASSPGTSGGTDTQYF.

The V gene is TRBV7-2, the J gene TRBJ1-2, with D hard to call. V dropped 5 bases and J dropped 7 bases, with 14 bases sitting between them. The CDR3 consists of 13 residues. Germline V gene lookup returns CDR1 SGHTA and CDR2 FQGNSA. The CDR3 loop reads CASSPTWLGGYTF. CDR3 bases: TGTGCCAGCAGCCCTACCTGGTTAGGTGGCTACACCTTC.

The rearrangement links TRBV19 to TRBJ2-5, with 9 nucleotides matching TRBD2. CDR3 length: 16 amino acids. CDR1 LNHDA and CDR2 SQIVND come from the germline V gene (reference sequence). The junction had 12 bases not matched to a gene; V was cut back by 5 bases and J by 5 bases. The CDR3 protein is CASSGPGGGASETQYF. The DNA of the CDR3 is TGTGCCAGTAGTGGCCCGGGCGGGGGGGCGTCGGAGACCCAGTACTTC.

The J gene is TRBJ1-4, the V gene TRBV19, with TRBD1 matching over 8 bases. The CDR3 is 14 residues long. CDR1 and CDR2 (germline): LNHDA, SQIVND (reference sequence). J gave up 8 bases and V 5 bases, and 7 bases lay outside the gene matches. This chain's CDR3 is CASSSTGGQEKLFF. In DNA, the CDR3 is TGTGCCAGTAGTTCCACAGGGGGACAAGAAAAACTGTTTTTT. The full variable domain, in which reference TRBV19 and TRBJ1-4 provide the parts outside the CDR3, is DGGITQSPKYLFRKEGQNVTLSCEQNLNHDAMYWYRQDPGQGLRLIYYSQIVNDFQKGDIAEGYSVSREKKESFPLTVTSAQKNPTAFYLCASSSTGGQEKLFFGSGTQLSVL.

In this sample, this clone turned up once. V usage is TRBV28 and J usage is TRBJ2-3; D might be TRBD2 (6 bases). There are 14 residues in the CDR3. V lost 6 bases, J lost 3 bases, and 13 bases lay in between. The germline CDR1 and CDR2 sequences are MDHEN and SYDVKM. CDR3 protein: CASSSEGRTDTQYF. As DNA, the CDR3 is TGTGCCAGCAGCTCGGAGGGGCGGACAGATACGCAGTATTTT.